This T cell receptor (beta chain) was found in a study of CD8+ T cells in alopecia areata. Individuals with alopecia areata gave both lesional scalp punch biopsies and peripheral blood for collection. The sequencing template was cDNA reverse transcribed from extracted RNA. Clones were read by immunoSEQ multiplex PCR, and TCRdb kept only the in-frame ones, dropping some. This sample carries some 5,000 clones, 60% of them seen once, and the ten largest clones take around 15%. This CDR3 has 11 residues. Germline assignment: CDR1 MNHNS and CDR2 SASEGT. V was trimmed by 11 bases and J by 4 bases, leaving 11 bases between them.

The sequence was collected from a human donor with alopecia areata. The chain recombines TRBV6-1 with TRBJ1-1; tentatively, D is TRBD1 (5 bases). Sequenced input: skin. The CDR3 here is CAGGRGTEAFF. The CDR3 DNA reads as TGTGCCGGAGGGAGGGGCACTGAAGCTTTCTTT.